This section outlines one TCR beta chain sequence together with its context. Its antigen is undetermined. This entry belongs to a study of cytomegalovirus exposure and HLA in healthy donors. Study outcomes and limitations: Cytomegalovirus status was reportedly diagnosed by the classifier with high sensitivity and specificity. An ancestry cluster, one associated with Asian ancestry, reportedly showed fewer N-insertions than the 666-donor mean in a later analysis.

Use of 60 Vbeta and 13 Jbeta primers characterized the PCR. Libraries were prepared by immunoSEQ multiplex PCR; TCRdb keeps only in-frame clonotypes and omits some of them. This sample has more than 95,000 clones, with 55% to 75% found just once. This TCR was sampled from a woman in her forties in good health and CMV-seropositive. Sequenced sample: PBMCs.

CDR3 sequence (DNA): TGTGCCACCAGCAGAGGGTCAGGGGTGAACACTGAAGCTTTCTTT. Translated, it gives CATSRGSGVNTEAFF. The chain uses TRBV15 and TRBJ1-1; tentative D call: TRBD1 (6 bases). Germline V gene sequence: CDR1 LNHNV, CDR2 YYDKDF (reference sequence). Trimming cost V 1 base and J 0 bases, with 9 bases left between them. CDR3 length equals 15 residues.